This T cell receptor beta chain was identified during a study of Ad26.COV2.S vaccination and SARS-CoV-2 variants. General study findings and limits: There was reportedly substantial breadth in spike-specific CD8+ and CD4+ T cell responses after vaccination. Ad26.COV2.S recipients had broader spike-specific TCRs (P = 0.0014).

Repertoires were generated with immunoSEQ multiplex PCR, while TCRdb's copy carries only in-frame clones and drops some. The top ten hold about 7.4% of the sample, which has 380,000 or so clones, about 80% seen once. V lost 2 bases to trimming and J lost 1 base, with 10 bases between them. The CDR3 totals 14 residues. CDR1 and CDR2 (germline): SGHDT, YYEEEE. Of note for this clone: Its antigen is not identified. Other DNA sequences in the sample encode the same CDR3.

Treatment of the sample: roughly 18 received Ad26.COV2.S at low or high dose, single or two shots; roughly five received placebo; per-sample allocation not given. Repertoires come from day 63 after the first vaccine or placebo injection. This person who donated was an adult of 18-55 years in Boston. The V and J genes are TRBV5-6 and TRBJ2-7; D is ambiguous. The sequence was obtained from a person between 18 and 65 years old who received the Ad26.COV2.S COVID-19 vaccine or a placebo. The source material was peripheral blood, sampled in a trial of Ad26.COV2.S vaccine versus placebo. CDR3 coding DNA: TGTGCCAGCAGCTTCGGCAGGATATCCTACGAGCAGTACTTC. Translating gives CASSFGRISYEQYF.